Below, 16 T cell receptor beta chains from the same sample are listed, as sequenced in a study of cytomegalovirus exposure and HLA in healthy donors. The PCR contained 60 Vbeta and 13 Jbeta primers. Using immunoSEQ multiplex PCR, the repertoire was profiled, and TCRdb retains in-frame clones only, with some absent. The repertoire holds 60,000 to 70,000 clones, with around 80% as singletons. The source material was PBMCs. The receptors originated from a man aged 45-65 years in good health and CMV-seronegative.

CDR3 in amino acids: CASSDSGRAGGYTF. The CDR3 nucleotides read TGTGCCAGCAGTGACTCGGGCAGGGCAGGCGGCTACACCTTC. The rearrangement joins TRBV6-4 to TRBJ1-2; D is perhaps TRBD1 (5 bases). The CDR3 contains 14 residues. The V end was cut by 0 bases, the J end by 8 bases, with 13 bases between. The germline CDR1 and CDR2 sequences are MRHNA and SNTAGT.

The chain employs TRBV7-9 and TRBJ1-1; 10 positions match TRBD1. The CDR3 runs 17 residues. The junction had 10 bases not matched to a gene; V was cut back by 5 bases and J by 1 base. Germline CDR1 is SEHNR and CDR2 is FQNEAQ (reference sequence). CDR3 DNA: TGTGCCAGCAGCCCACGGGGACAGGGGATAAGGAACACTGAAGCTTTCTTT. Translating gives CASSPRGQGIRNTEAFF.

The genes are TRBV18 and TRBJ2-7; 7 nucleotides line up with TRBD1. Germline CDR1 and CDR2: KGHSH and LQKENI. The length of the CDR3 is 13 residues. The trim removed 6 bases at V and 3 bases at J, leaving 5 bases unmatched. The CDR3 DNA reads TGTGCCAGCTCTCTGGGACAGTACTACGAGCAGTACTTC. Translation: CASSLGQYYEQYF.

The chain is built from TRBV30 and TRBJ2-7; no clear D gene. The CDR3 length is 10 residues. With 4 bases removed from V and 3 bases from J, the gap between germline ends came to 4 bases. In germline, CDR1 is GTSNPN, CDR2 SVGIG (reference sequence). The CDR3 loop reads CAWTDYEQYF. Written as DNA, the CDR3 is TGTGCCTGGACAGACTACGAGCAGTACTTC.

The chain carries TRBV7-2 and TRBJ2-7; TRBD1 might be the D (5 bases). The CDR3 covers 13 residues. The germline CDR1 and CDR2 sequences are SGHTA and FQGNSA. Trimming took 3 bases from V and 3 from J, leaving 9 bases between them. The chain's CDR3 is CASSFIGVYEQYF. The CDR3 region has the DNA TGTGCCAGCAGCTTTATAGGGGTCTACGAGCAGTACTTC.

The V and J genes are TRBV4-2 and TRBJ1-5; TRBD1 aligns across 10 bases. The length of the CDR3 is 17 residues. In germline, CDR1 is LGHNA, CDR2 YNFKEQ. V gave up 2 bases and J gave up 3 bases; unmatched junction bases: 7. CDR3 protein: CASSQTGTGVANQPQHF. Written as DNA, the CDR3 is TGTGCCAGCAGCCAAACCGGGACAGGGGTAGCCAATCAGCCCCAGCATTTT.

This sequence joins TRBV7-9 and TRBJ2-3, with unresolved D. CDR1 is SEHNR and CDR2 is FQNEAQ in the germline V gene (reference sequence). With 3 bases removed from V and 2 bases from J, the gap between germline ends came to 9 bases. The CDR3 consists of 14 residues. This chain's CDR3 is CASSFTAFTDTQYF. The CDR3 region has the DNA TGTGCCAGCAGCTTCACTGCCTTCACAGATACGCAGTATTTT.

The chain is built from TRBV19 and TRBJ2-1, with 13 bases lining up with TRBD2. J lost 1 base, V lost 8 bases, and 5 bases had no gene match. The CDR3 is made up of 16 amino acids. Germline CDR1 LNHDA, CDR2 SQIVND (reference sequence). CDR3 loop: CASRGLAGLSYNEQFF. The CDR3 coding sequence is TGTGCCAGTCGGGGACTAGCGGGACTTTCCTACAATGAGCAGTTCTTC.

The CDR3 protein is CASSSAQGLPYEQYF. Here the CDR3 DNA reads TGTGCCAGCAGTTCCGCCCAGGGACTTCCCTACGAGCAGTACTTC. The chain combines TRBV27 with TRBJ2-7; TRBD2 might be the D (6 bases). The CDR3 is made up of 15 amino acids. Trimming stripped 4 bases from V and 2 bases from J, with 15 bases between. In germline, CDR1 is MNHEY, CDR2 SMNVEV (reference sequence).

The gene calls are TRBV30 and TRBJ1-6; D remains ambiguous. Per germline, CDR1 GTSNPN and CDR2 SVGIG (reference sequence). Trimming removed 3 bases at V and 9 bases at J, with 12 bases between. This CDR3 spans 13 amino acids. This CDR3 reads CAWRPGVGSPLHF. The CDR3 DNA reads TGTGCCTGGAGACCGGGAGTTGGTTCACCCCTCCACTTT.

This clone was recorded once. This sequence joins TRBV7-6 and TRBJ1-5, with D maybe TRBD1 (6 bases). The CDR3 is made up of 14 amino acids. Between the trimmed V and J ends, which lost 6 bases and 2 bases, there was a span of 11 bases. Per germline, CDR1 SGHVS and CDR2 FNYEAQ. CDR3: CASSLGHRNQPQHF. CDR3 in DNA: TGTGCCAGCAGTCTGGGACACCGCAATCAGCCCCAGCATTTT.

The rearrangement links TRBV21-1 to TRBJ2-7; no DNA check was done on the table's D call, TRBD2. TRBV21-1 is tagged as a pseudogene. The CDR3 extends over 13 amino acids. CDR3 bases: TGTGCCAGCAGCAGGAGCCGGACTAGCGTACAGTACTTC. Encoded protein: CASSRSRTSVQYF.

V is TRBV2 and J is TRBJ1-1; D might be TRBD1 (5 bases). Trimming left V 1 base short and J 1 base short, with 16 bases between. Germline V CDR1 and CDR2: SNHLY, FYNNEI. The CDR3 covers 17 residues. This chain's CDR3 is CASSEVKVGGGNTEAFF. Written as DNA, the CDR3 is TGTGCCAGCAGTGAAGTTAAGGTCGGGGGGGGGAACACTGAAGCTTTCTTT.

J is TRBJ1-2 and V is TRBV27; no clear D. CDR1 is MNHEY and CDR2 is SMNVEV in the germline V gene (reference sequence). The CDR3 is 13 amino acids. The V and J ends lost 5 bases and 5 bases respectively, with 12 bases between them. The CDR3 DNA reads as TGTGCCAGCAGTCCAGTGACTGGTTATGGCTACACCTTC. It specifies CASSPVTGYGYTF.

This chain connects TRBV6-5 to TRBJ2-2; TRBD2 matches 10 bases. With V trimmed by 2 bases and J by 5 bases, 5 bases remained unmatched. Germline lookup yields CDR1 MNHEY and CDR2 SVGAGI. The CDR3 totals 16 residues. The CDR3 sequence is CASSYLGLAITGELFF. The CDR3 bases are TGTGCCAGCAGTTACCTGGGACTAGCGATTACCGGGGAGCTGTTTTTT.

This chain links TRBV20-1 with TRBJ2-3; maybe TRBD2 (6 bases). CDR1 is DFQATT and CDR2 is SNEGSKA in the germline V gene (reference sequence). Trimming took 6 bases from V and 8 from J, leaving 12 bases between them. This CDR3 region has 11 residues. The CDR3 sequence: CSAAGGGTQYF. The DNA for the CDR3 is TGCAGTGCGGCTGGGGGAGGTACGCAGTATTTT.